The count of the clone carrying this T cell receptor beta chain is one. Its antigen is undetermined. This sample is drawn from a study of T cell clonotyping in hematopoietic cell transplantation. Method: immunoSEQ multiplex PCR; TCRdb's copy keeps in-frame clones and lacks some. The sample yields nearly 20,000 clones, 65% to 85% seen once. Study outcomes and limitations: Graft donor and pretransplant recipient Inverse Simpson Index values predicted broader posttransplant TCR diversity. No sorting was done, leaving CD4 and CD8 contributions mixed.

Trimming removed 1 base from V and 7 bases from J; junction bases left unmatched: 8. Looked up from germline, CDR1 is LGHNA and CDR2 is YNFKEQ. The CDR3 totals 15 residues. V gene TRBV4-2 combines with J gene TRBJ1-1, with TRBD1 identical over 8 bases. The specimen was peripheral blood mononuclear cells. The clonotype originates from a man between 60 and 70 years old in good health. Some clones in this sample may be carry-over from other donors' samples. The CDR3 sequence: CASSQVNRGINEAFF. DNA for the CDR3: TGTGCCAGCAGCCAAGTAAACAGGGGGATCAATGAAGCTTTCTTT.